This T cell receptor beta chain was recorded in a study of PD-L1 blockade in urothelial cancer. Whole-study context: Patients had received 0 to 3 prior chemotherapy regimens.

As for time point: pretreatment peripheral blood. Germline values: CDR1 SGHTA, CDR2 FQGNSA. Unmatched junction bases numbered 3, after V lost 4 bases and J lost 0 bases. This CDR3 region has 14 residues. Measured with immunoSEQ multiplex PCR; TCRdb has only the in-frame clones, and not every one. The sample holds around 57,000 clones, approximately 78% seen once. The TCR comes from a man aged 65 to 85 with urothelial cancer. The sample in question was PBMCs, obtained around atezolizumab (anti-PD-L1) treatment. V and J are TRBV7-2 and TRBJ2-7; 7 bases map to TRBD1. CDR3 bases: TGTGCCAGCAGCTCGACAGGGAGCTCCTACGAGCAGTACTTC. Translating gives CASSSTGSSYEQYF.